The TCR beta chain described here comes from a study of T cell responses to AZD1222 COVID-19 vaccine. Overall study results and limits: Donors skewed white British and female; clonal diversity was possibly underestimated. When two AZD1222 doses had been given, Spike-specific TCR breadth and depth rose. With dominance at 160-218 and 743-854, vaccine-associated CD4 TCRs spanned spike. Repertoires were collected only later (after the peak T cell response had occurred).

Measured with immunoSEQ multiplex PCR; TCRdb has only the in-frame clones, and not every one. The repertoire holds 90,000 to 150,000 clones, roughly 90% seen once, with roughly 3.5% in the top ten. This CDR3 region has 17 residues. Germline CDR1 and CDR2: LGHDT and YNNKEL (reference sequence). Trimming pared 4 bases from V and 0 bases from J, leaving 18 bases between. As concerns this clone: Its specificity is not known.

This sample comprised peripheral blood, obtained on day 0 of AZD1222 vaccination. The receptor was isolated from an adult in good health. This rearrangement joins TRBV3-1 (or the pseudogene TRBV3-2) to TRBJ1-2, with D perhaps TRBD1 (6 bases). In DNA, the CDR3 is TGTGCCAGCAGCCGTCTGTCGGACAGCCCTTCTAACTATGGCTACACCTTC. It yields the protein CASSRLSDSPSNYGYTF.